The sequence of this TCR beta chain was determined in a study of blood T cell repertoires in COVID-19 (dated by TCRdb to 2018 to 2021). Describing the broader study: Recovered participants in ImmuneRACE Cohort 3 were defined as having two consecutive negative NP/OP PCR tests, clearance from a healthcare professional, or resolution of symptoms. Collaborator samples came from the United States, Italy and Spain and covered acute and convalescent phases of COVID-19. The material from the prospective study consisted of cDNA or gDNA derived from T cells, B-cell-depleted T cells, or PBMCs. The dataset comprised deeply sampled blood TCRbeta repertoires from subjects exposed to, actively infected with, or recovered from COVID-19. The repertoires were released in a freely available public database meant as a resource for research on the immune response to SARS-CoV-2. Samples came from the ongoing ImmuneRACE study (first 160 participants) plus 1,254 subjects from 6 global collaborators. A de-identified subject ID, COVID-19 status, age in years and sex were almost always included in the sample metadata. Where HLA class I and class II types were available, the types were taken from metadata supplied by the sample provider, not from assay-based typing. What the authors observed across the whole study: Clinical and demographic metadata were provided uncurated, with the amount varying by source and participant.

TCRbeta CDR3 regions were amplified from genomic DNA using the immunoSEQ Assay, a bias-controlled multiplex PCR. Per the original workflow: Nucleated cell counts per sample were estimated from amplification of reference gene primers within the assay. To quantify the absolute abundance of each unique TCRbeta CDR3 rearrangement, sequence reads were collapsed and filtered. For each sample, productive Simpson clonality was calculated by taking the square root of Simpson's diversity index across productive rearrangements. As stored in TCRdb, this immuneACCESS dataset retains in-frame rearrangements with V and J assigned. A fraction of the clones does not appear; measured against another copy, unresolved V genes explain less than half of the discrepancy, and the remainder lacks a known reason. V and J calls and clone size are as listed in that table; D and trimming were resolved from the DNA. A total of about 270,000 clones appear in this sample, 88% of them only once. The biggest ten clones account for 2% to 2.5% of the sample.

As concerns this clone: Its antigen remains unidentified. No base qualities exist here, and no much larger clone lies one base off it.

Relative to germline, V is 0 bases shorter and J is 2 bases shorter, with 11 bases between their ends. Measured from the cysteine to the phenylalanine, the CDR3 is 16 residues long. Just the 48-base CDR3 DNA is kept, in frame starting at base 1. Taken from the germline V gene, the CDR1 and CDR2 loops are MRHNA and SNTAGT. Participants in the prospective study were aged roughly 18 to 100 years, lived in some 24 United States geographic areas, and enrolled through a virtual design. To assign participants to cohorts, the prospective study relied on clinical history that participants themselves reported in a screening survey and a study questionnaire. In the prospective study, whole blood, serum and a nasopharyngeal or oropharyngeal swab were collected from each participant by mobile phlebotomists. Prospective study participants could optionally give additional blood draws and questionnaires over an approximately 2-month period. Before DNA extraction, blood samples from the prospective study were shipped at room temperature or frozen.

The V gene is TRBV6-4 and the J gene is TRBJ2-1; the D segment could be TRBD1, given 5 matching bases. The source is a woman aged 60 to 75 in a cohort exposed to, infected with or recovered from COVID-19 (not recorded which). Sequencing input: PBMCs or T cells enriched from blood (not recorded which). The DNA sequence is TGTGCCAGCAGTGACTCGCCGCAGGGAACCTACAATGAGCAGTTCTTC. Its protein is CASSDSPQGTYNEQFF.